One and the same sample provided the 25 T cell receptor beta chains below, sequenced in a study of shared clonotypes between healthy human individuals. Generated by immunoSEQ multiplex PCR, the TCRdb table keeps only in-frame clones and is missing some. In the table there are millions of clones, 85% to 95% of which are singletons. Sequenced sample: naive CD4+ T cells from PBMCs. Noted subset: CD45RA+ positively selected. Receptors originate from a man aged 18 to 35 in good health. Some clones in this sample may be carry-over from other donors' samples.

This clone has a single count. The chain uses TRBV2 and TRBJ2-2; TRBD2 matches 9 bases. V lost 5 bases and J lost 6; bases outside the gene matches: 4. This CDR3 comprises 14 residues. From germline, CDR1 is SNHLY and CDR2 FYNNEI. The CDR3 is CASSLAGVAGELFF. Here the CDR3 DNA reads TGTGCCAGCAGTTTAGCGGGAGTGGCCGGGGAGCTGTTTTTT.

The J gene is TRBJ1-5, the V gene TRBV30, with D tentatively TRBD1 (5 bases). The V gene's germline CDR1 is GTSNPN and CDR2 SVGIG (reference sequence). The CDR3 is made up of 14 amino acids. V gave up 4 bases and J gave up 2 bases, with 12 bases separating them. CDR3 sequence reads: CAWKGDSGNQPQHF. The DNA for the CDR3 is TGTGCCTGGAAAGGGGACTCGGGCAATCAGCCCCAGCATTTT.

This clone has just one count. The CDR3 spells CASTDSLYNEQFF. Here the CDR3 DNA reads TGTGCCAGCACCGACAGCCTATACAATGAGCAGTTCTTC. This chain joins TRBV28 and TRBJ2-1; TRBD1 is a possible D gene (5 bases). CDR1 and CDR2 from the germline V gene are MDHEN and SYDVKM. The CDR3 spans 13 residues. V gave up 7 bases and J gave up 4 bases, with 11 bases separating them. The full variable domain, its missing parts supplied by reference TRBV28 and TRBJ2-1, is DVKVTQSSRYLVKRTGEKVFLECVQDMDHENMFWYRQDPGLGLRLIYFSYDVKMKEKGDIPEGYSVSREKKERFSLILESASTNQTSMYLCASTDSLYNEQFFGPGTRLTVL.

V is TRBV6-1 and J is TRBJ1-6, with D possibly matching TRBD1 (6 bases). The CDR3 contains 15 residues. The V gene's germline CDR1 is MNHNS and CDR2 SASEGT. V was trimmed by 5 bases and J by 8 bases, leaving 16 bases between them. The CDR3 nucleotides are TGTGCCAGCAGTAATCGATGGACAGAGGATTCACCCCTCCACTTT. It translates to CASSNRWTEDSPLHF.

This clone was found once. The genes are TRBV29-1 and TRBJ2-1, with 12 bases that match TRBD1. Per germline, CDR1 SQVTM and CDR2 ANQGSEA. The trim removed 5 bases at V and 8 bases at J, leaving 7 bases unmatched. CDR3 length: 14 residues. The CDR3: CSVSPGTGGDEQFF. DNA for the CDR3: TGCAGCGTTTCCCCCGGGACAGGGGGCGATGAGCAGTTCTTC.

Concerning this clone: Different DNA sequences within this sample yield the same CDR3. This sequence joins TRBV18 and TRBJ1-1, with 8 bases that match TRBD1. J lost 5 bases, V lost 4 bases, and 6 bases had no gene match. The CDR3 has 14 amino acids. In germline, CDR1 is KGHSH, CDR2 LQKENI. The CDR3 sequence: CASSLGQGGTEAFF. As DNA, the CDR3 is TGTGCCAGCTCACTAGGACAGGGAGGGACTGAAGCTTTCTTT.

About this clone: Different DNA sequences within this sample yield the same CDR3. In nucleotides, the CDR3 is TGCGCCAGCAGCTTAGAGGCGAACACCGGGGAGCTGTTTTTT. Translating it yields CASSLEANTGELFF. The chain links TRBV5-1 to TRBJ2-2, with unresolved D. CDR3 length: 14 residues. With 2 bases removed from V and 0 bases from J, the gap between germline ends came to 5 bases. The germline CDR1 and CDR2 sequences are SGHRS and YFSETQ.

The chain couples TRBV13 to TRBJ2-1, with D perhaps TRBD1 or TRBD2 (5 bases each). The germline CDR1 and CDR2 sequences are PRHDT and FYEKMQ (reference sequence). CDR3 length: 16 amino acids. Deletions cut 3 bases from V and 0 bases from J, with 12 bases between. The CDR3 nucleotides are TGTGCCAGCAGCTTTACAACTAGGGGCTCCTACAATGAGCAGTTCTTC. As protein: CASSFTTRGSYNEQFF. The variable domain in full, with the rest retrieved from reference TRBV13 and TRBJ2-1, is AAGVIQSPRHLIKEKRETATLKCYPIPRHDTVYWYQQGPGQDPQFLISFYEKMQSDKGSIPDRFSAQQFSDYHSELNMSSLELGDSALYFCASSFTTRGSYNEQFFGPGTRLTVL.

A single count supports this clone. Other DNA sequences in the same sample also yield this CDR3. The rearrangement joins TRBV5-1 to TRBJ2-6; D unclear. V was cut by 0 bases and J by 1 base, with 8 bases left in between. This CDR3 comprises 16 residues. Germline CDR1 reads SGHRS; CDR2 reads YFSETQ. Here the CDR3 DNA reads TGCGCCAGCAGCTTGGTTGCTGATTCTGGGGCCAACGTCCTGACTTTC. The encoded protein is CASSLVADSGANVLTF.

The chain employs TRBV5-1 and TRBJ1-1; D is perhaps TRBD1 (6 bases). Trimming removed 4 bases from V and 4 bases from J, with 17 bases in between. CDR1 SGHRS and CDR2 YFSETQ come from the germline V gene. This CDR3 spans 15 amino acids. CDR3 DNA: TGCGCCAGCAGCGCACCACAGGGCGCCGTCACTGAAGCTTTCTTT. It yields the protein CASSAPQGAVTEAFF. The full variable domain, rest sourced from reference TRBV5-1 and TRBJ1-1, is KAGVTQTPRYLIKTRGQQVTLSCSPISGHRSVSWYQQTPGQGLQFLFEYFSETQRNKGNFPGRFSGRQFSNSRSEMNVSTLELGDSALYLCASSAPQGAVTEAFFGQGTRLTVV.

V and J are TRBV27 and TRBJ2-3; no clear D gene. The CDR3 spans 11 residues. Trimming removed 2 bases from V and 6 bases from J, with 3 bases in between. Germline V gene data show CDR1 as MNHEY and CDR2 as SMNVEV (reference sequence). CDR3 coding DNA: TGTGCCAGCAGTTTAACGGATACGCAGTATTTT. It encodes CASSLTDTQYF.

V gene TRBV6-6 combines with J gene TRBJ2-1; 10 nucleotides line up with TRBD1. Germline CDR1 reads MNHNY; CDR2 reads SVGAGI (reference sequence). J lost 3 bases, V lost 4 bases, and 3 bases had no gene match. The CDR3 length is 15 residues. CDR3 nucleotides: TGTGCCAGCAGTTGGACAGGGGGTGGCTACAATGAGCAGTTCTTC. The encoded protein is CASSWTGGGYNEQFF.

In its sample, this clone was seen once. The sample contains more than one DNA sequence encoding this CDR3. The V and J genes are TRBV11-2 and TRBJ1-5, with 8 bases that match TRBD1. With V trimmed by 5 bases and J by 4 bases, 7 bases remained unmatched. This CDR3 is 15 amino acids long. Germline V gene data show CDR1 as SGHAT and CDR2 as FQNNGV. In DNA form, the CDR3 reads TGTGCCAGCAGCCCTGGACAGGGCTGGAATCAGCCCCAGCATTTT. This encodes CASSPGQGWNQPQHF.

V and J are TRBV28 and TRBJ2-1; D may be TRBD2 (5 bases). The V end was cut by 7 bases, the J end by 0 bases, with 16 bases between. CDR3 length equals 16 residues. Germline CDR1 reads MDHEN; CDR2 reads SYDVKM. The CDR3 loop reads CASTSSHLSSYNEQFF. In DNA, the CDR3 is TGTGCCAGCACCTCTAGCCACCTGAGCTCCTACAATGAGCAGTTCTTC.

The genes are TRBV5-1 and TRBJ2-1; TRBD2 matches at 10 bases. Germline CDR1 reads SGHRS; CDR2 reads YFSETQ. The CDR3 is 17 residues long. The ends lost 0 bases at V and 5 bases at J; junction bases unmatched: 8. CDR3 in amino acids: CASSLAPSSGGDNEQFF. The CDR3 bases are TGCGCCAGCAGCTTGGCCCCATCTAGCGGGGGAGACAATGAGCAGTTCTTC.

J is TRBJ1-2 and V is TRBV28; TRBD1 matches at 10 bases. J gave up 4 bases and V 7 bases, and 3 bases lay outside the gene matches. The germline V gene has CDR1 MDHEN and CDR2 SYDVKM. This CDR3 is built from 13 residues. The chain's CDR3 is CASTTGGGYGYTF. For the CDR3, the DNA is TGTGCCAGCACGACAGGGGGCGGCTATGGCTACACCTTC.

With regard to this clone: Other DNA sequences in the same sample also yield this CDR3. This chain links TRBV15 with TRBJ2-7, with TRBD1 matching 9 bases. Trimming removed 5 bases from V and 4 bases from J; junction bases left unmatched: 6. CDR1 and CDR2 (germline): LNHNV, YYDKDF (reference sequence). The CDR3 loop spans 14 amino acids. The CDR3, as DNA: TGTGCCACCAGCCCCCGACAGGGGGGGTACGAGCAGTACTTC. It codes for CATSPRQGGYEQYF.

This chain joins TRBV4-1 and TRBJ1-5, with D tentatively TRBD1 (6 bases). V was clipped by 0 bases and J by 7 bases, with 13 bases between them. CDR3 size: 15 residues. Germline CDR1 is MGHRA and CDR2 is YSYEKL. CDR3: CASSQDRGGEQPQHF. CDR3 sequence (DNA): TGCGCCAGCAGCCAAGATAGGGGGGGGGAGCAGCCCCAGCATTTT.

V gene TRBV7-8 combines with J gene TRBJ2-7; 9 nucleotides agree with TRBD2. V shed 5 bases and J 2 bases; nucleotides not matched to a gene: 10. CDR1 and CDR2 from the germline V gene are SGHVS and FQNEAQ. This CDR3 has 16 amino acids. The CDR3 DNA reads TGTGCCAGCAGCCCCAGGAGGCGGGGGGGGGCCTACGAGCAGTACTTC. It specifies CASSPRRRGGAYEQYF.

The chain combines TRBV6-6 with TRBJ2-5, with 7 bases aligning to TRBD1. The closer fit of TRBJ2-7 to the DNA end suggests the J call may be wrong. The germline gives CDR1 MNHNY, CDR2 SVGAGI (reference sequence). The CDR3 is made up of 15 amino acids. The CDR3 coding sequence is TGTGCCAGCAGTTACTCGATTAGGGGGCACTACGAGCAGTACTTC. Residues: CASSYSIRGHYEQYF.

This clone occurred once. The chain combines TRBV27 with TRBJ2-2; either TRBD1 or TRBD2 may fit D (5 bases each). The CDR3 length is 15 residues. The V gene's germline CDR1 is MNHEY and CDR2 SMNVEV (reference sequence). Trimming took off 6 bases at V and 9 bases at J, with 20 bases between the two ends. CDR3 protein: CASSSEKLGARELFF. In DNA, the CDR3 is TGTGCCAGCAGCTCCGAAAAACTAGGGGCCCGGGAGCTGTTTTTT.

This clone occurred once. V and J are TRBV19 and TRBJ2-7; 9 positions agree with TRBD1. Germline CDR1 reads LNHDA; CDR2 reads SQIVND (reference sequence). This CDR3 is built from 16 residues. V shed 5 bases, J shed 2 bases, and the junction held 10 bases outside the gene matches. CDR3 sequence (DNA): TGTGCCAGTAGTGTGCAGGGACAGGGTGGAACCTACGAGCAGTACTTC. This translates into CASSVQGQGGTYEQYF.

The chain carries TRBV7-8 and TRBJ2-2; TRBD2 is a possible D gene (5 bases). The CDR3 spans 15 residues. Trimming shortened V by 7 bases and J by 0 bases, and 12 bases separated the two germline ends. Germline V gives CDR1 SGHVS, CDR2 FQNEAQ. For the CDR3, the DNA is TGTGCCAGCACCAGGACTGCGGCGAACACCGGGGAGCTGTTTTTT. It translates to CASTRTAANTGELFF.

This rearrangement joins TRBV7-2 to TRBJ1-5; 7 bases line up with TRBD1. The trim removed 5 bases at V and 6 bases at J, leaving 13 bases unmatched. Germline lookup yields CDR1 SGHTA and CDR2 FQGNSA. The CDR3 spans 16 residues. The CDR3 loop is CASSPQLRGRGQPQHF. Here the CDR3 DNA reads TGTGCCAGCAGCCCCCAACTAAGGGGGCGAGGTCAGCCCCAGCATTTT.

The chain carries TRBV6-1 and TRBJ1-4; D gene uncertain. The CDR3 loop spans 13 amino acids. V shed 6 bases and J shed 8 bases, with 13 bases lying between them. Germline-derived CDR1 and CDR2 are MNHNS and SASEGT. In nucleotides, the CDR3 is TGTGCCAGCAGGGGGATCCTGGGAGAAAAACTGTTTTTT. It codes for CASRGILGEKLFF.